The 27 T cell receptor beta chains in this list originate from one sample, sequenced in a study of cytomegalovirus exposure and HLA in healthy donors. Amplification used 60 Vbeta primers and 13 Jbeta primers. Only in-frame clones appear in the TCRdb table, and some are missing; sequencing was by immunoSEQ multiplex PCR. Here the sample spans over 150,000 clones, approximately 84% being singletons. Sequenced material: PBMCs. These receptors all stem from a girl between 5 and 17 years old in good health and CMV-seropositive.

This clone has just a few counts. The chain joins TRBV11-3 to TRBJ1-3, with D unclear. The V end was cut by 4 bases, the J end by 9 bases, with 10 bases between. In germline, CDR1 is SGHNT, CDR2 YENEEA. The CDR3 covers 12 residues. CDR3 protein: CASSYQVGTIYF. CDR3 coding DNA: TGTGCCAGCAGCTATCAAGTCGGCACCATATATTTT.

The V gene is TRBV9, the J gene TRBJ2-4; 10 positions agree with TRBD1. CDR1 and CDR2 from the germline V gene are SGDLS and YYNGEE. The CDR3 spans 15 residues. V lost 3 bases, J lost 7 bases, and 7 bases stayed unmatched. Written as DNA, the CDR3 is TGTGCCAGCAGCGCCATGACAGGGGGCAGGAACATTCAGTACTTC. It encodes CASSAMTGGRNIQYF.

J is TRBJ2-5 and V is TRBV7-8; 11 positions agree with TRBD2. CDR1 is SGHVS and CDR2 is FQNEAQ in the germline V gene. Trimming at V came to 5 bases and at J to 0 bases, leaving 5 bases not matched to a gene. The CDR3 sequence is 16 residues long. CDR3 coding DNA: TGTGCCAGCAGCGTACTAGCGGGGGAGTACCAAGAGACCCAGTACTTC. Residues: CASSVLAGEYQETQYF. The full variable domain, in which reference TRBV7-8 and TRBJ2-5 provide the parts outside the CDR3, is GAGVSQSPRYKVAKRGQDVALRCDPISGHVSLFWYQQALGQGPEFLTYFQNEAQLDKSGLPSDRFFAERPEGSVSTLKIQRTQQEDSAVYLCASSVLAGEYQETQYFGPGTRLLVL.

The V call is TRBV11-2, the J call TRBJ1-1; D perhaps matches TRBD1 (6 bases). Trimming removed 1 base from V and 0 bases from J, with 12 bases in between. This CDR3 has 16 amino acids. Germline V gene sequence: CDR1 SGHAT, CDR2 FQNNGV. The CDR3 DNA is TGTGCCAGCAGCTTAGGCAGGGGCCGCATGAACACTGAAGCTTTCTTT. This codes for CASSLGRGRMNTEAFF.

For this clone: The junction does not match germline at one end; this may be a read error. The rearrangement joins TRBV7-7 to TRBJ2-3; the match to TRBD1 covers 10 bases. This CDR3 spans 15 amino acids. The V gene's germline CDR1 is SSHAT and CDR2 FNYEAQ (reference sequence). CDR3 protein: CASSPGTGATDTQYF. CDR3 DNA sequence: TGTGCTAGCAGCCCCGGGACAGGGGCCACAGATACGCAGTATTTT.

This clone has just one count. This chain joins TRBV10-1 and TRBJ2-2; TRBD2 might be the D (5 bases). With 2 bases removed from V and 7 bases from J, the gap between germline ends came to 14 bases. CDR3 size: 15 residues. Germline V gene data show CDR1 as WNHNN and CDR2 as SYGVQD (reference sequence). The CDR3 nucleotides are TGCGCCAGCAGTGAGAATCGGGGTGGAATCGGGGAGCTGTTTTTT. Translation: CASSENRGGIGELFF.

The rearrangement links TRBV11-3 to TRBJ2-7; no clear D gene. With 1 base removed from V and 4 bases from J, the gap between germline ends came to 8 bases. This CDR3 is 13 amino acids long. Looked up from germline, CDR1 is SGHNT and CDR2 is YENEEA. The CDR3 DNA is TGTGCCAGCAGCTTAGGGCCGTTGTACGAGCAGTACTTC. Its translation is CASSLGPLYEQYF.

V is TRBV12-5 and J is TRBJ2-2; TRBD1 aligns across 7 bases. Germline CDR1 and CDR2: LGHNT and FRNRAP. The CDR3 contains 15 residues. The V segment lost 5 bases and the J segment 1 base; nucleotides outside the gene matches: 4. The CDR3 spells CASGIRGKNTGELFF. In DNA form, the CDR3 reads TGTGCTAGTGGTATCAGGGGGAAGAACACCGGGGAGCTGTTTTTT. Based on the CDR3 plus reference TRBV12-5 and TRBJ2-2, the full variable domain is DARVTQTPRHKVTEMGQEVTMRCQPILGHNTVFWYRQTMMQGLELLAYFRNRAPLDDSGMPKDRFSAEMPDATLATLKIQPSEPRDSAVYFCASGIRGKNTGELFFGEGSRLTVL.

This chain uses TRBV4-2 with TRBJ2-5; maybe TRBD1 (5 bases). This CDR3 region has 14 residues. Trimming shortened V by 1 base and J by 3 bases, and 9 bases separated the two germline ends. CDR1 and CDR2 from the germline V gene are LGHNA and YNFKEQ. Written as DNA, the CDR3 is TGTGCCAGCAGCCAAGTGCTAGGGGAAGAGACCCAGTACTTC. It encodes CASSQVLGEETQYF.

This chain joins TRBV10-1 and TRBJ2-2, with D possibly matching TRBD2 (6 bases). The CDR3 has 15 amino acids. The germline gives CDR1 WNHNN, CDR2 SYGVQD (reference sequence). Trimming stripped 2 bases from V and 7 bases from J, with 14 bases between. CDR3 residues: CASSEGTLGGGELFF. CDR3 coding DNA: TGCGCCAGCAGTGAGGGGACTTTGGGAGGCGGGGAGCTGTTTTTT.

A word on this clone: It is likely a read error, because the conserved phenylalanine at the end of the CDR3 is missing. The chain links TRBV19 to TRBJ1-1; 7 nucleotides agree with TRBD1. V was pared by 10 bases and J by 2 bases, with 4 bases of the junction left unmatched. CDR3 size: 12 residues. Germline V gene data show CDR1 as LNHDA and CDR2 as SQIVND (reference sequence). CDR3 region: CAIRQGNTEAFL. The CDR3 nucleotides read TGTGCCATAAGACAGGGTAACACTGAAGCTTTCCTT.

The rearrangement uses TRBV5-6 and TRBJ2-5, with a weak D call TRBD2 (6 bases). V gave up 4 bases and J gave up 9 bases, with 19 bases separating them. Germline CDR1 reads SGHDT; CDR2 reads YYEEEE. The CDR3 has 14 residues. The CDR3 is CASSARGAGSPQYF. The CDR3 region has the DNA TGTGCCAGCAGCGCCCGCGGGGCTGGGAGCCCCCAGTACTTC. Full variable domain (outside the CDR3, taken from reference TRBV5-6 and TRBJ2-5): DAGVTQSPTHLIKTRGQQVTLRCSPKSGHDTVSWYQQALGQGPQFIFQYYEEEERQRGNFPDRFSGHQFPNYSSELNVNALLLGDSALYLCASSARGAGSPQYFGPGTRLLVL.

The CDR3 protein is CASSPGTALLQYF. The CDR3 region has the DNA TGTGCCAGCAGCCCGGGGACAGCACTATTGCAGTACTTC. V gene TRBV6-6 combines with J gene TRBJ2-7; TRBD1 matches 7 bases. This CDR3 has 13 residues. The ends lost 6 bases at V and 9 bases at J; junction bases unmatched: 11. Germline CDR1 MNHNY, CDR2 SVGAGI (reference sequence).

As to this clone: Relative to the germline gene, one junction end is altered; a read error may explain this. The V call is TRBV7-7, the J call TRBJ1-4; D call uncertain. Germline V gene data show CDR1 as SSHAT and CDR2 as FNYEAQ (reference sequence). CDR3 length: 14 residues. The CDR3 nucleotides are TGTGCTAGCAGCCTACGTAATAAAAATGAAAAACTGTTTTTT. Protein product: CASSLRNKNEKLFF.

The rearrangement joins TRBV15 to TRBJ1-1; tentative D call: TRBD1 (6 bases). Germline CDR1 reads LNHNV; CDR2 reads YYDKDF (reference sequence). CDR3 size: 18 residues. Trimming removed 1 base from V and 1 base from J, with 19 bases in between. This CDR3 is CATSRGGTQGTANTEAFF. CDR3 nucleotide sequence: TGTGCCACCAGCAGAGGAGGGACACAGGGAACAGCGAACACTGAAGCTTTCTTT.

V and J are TRBV5-5 and TRBJ2-7; 9 positions match TRBD1. The trim removed 4 bases at V and 3 bases at J, leaving 5 bases unmatched. CDR1 is SGHKS and CDR2 is YYEKEE in the germline V gene (reference sequence). The CDR3 loop spans 14 amino acids. CDR3 sequence: CASSVGQGFYEQYF. The CDR3 DNA is TGTGCCAGCAGCGTAGGACAGGGGTTCTACGAGCAGTACTTC.

This clone is a singleton in its sample. At one boundary the junction diverges from the germline segment, which might be a read error. The genes are TRBV19 and TRBJ1-5; D is uncertain. CDR1 LNHDA and CDR2 SQIVND come from the germline V gene (reference sequence). The CDR3 is 13 amino acids. The CDR3 bases are TGTGCCAGTAGTGTAGAAAGTGGCCAGCCCCAGCATTTT. Protein sequence: CASSVESGQPQHF.

The chain uses TRBV14 and TRBJ2-2, with TRBD1 identical over 10 bases. Per germline, CDR1 SGHDN and CDR2 FVKESK. The CDR3 length is 17 residues. The V gene end was trimmed by 4 bases and the J gene end by 4 bases; junction bases not matched to a gene: 9. The CDR3 here is CASSPLTGGGGTGELFF. The CDR3 DNA reads as TGTGCCAGCAGCCCCTTGACAGGGGGCGGGGGCACCGGGGAGCTGTTTTTT.

This sequence joins TRBV27 and TRBJ1-1; 9 nucleotides align to TRBD1. V lost 10 bases and J lost 4; bases outside the gene matches: 4. The CDR3 runs 12 residues. The germline V gene encodes CDR1 MNHEY and CDR2 SMNVEV (reference sequence). Here the CDR3 reads CATGTGITEAFF. The CDR3 bases are TGTGCCACGGGGACAGGGATCACTGAAGCTTTCTTT.

This clone has just a few counts. V and J are TRBV5-6 and TRBJ2-3; TRBD2 agrees at 8 bases. Germline V gives CDR1 SGHDT, CDR2 YYEEEE. V was pared by 2 bases and J by 4 bases, with 9 bases of the junction left unmatched. The CDR3 covers 16 residues. CDR3 region: CASSLGGGGRADTQYF. In DNA, the CDR3 is TGTGCCAGCAGCTTAGGAGGCGGGGGGCGGGCAGATACGCAGTATTTT. Supplemented by reference TRBV5-6 and TRBJ2-3, the full variable domain reads DAGVTQSPTHLIKTRGQQVTLRCSPKSGHDTVSWYQQALGQGPQFIFQYYEEEERQRGNFPDRFSGHQFPNYSSELNVNALLLGDSALYLCASSLGGGGRADTQYFGPGTRLTVL.

The J gene is TRBJ2-1, the V gene TRBV6-4; 10 bases fit TRBD2. The trim removed 2 bases at V and 8 bases at J, leaving 6 bases unmatched. This CDR3 is 15 amino acids long. Germline V CDR1 and CDR2: MRHNA, SNTAGT. CDR3 loop: CASSDQAGGLDEQFF. The CDR3, as DNA: TGTGCCAGCAGTGACCAAGCGGGGGGGCTGGATGAGCAGTTCTTC.

A single count supports this clone. The chain recombines TRBV9 with TRBJ1-1, with 9 positions matching TRBD1. Germline V gene sequence: CDR1 SGDLS, CDR2 YYNGEE. CDR3 size: 17 residues. After removal of 4 bases from V and 11 bases from J, the junction contained 21 bases not matched to a gene. Here the CDR3 DNA reads TGTGCCAGCAGCCCACCCCCTGGTGGGGGGACAGGGTTTTTTGCTTTCTTT. It translates to CASSPPPGGGTGFFAFF.

The DNA of the CDR3 is TGCGCCAGCAGCCCCGGACAGGGTTATGATGGCTACACCTTC. Amino acid sequence: CASSPGQGYDGYTF. The rearrangement links TRBV5-1 to TRBJ1-2, with 8 bases that match TRBD1. V gave up 4 bases and J gave up 6 bases; unmatched junction bases: 8. CDR1 is SGHRS, CDR2 YFSETQ, per germline. The CDR3 has 14 residues. The full variable domain, completed using reference TRBV5-1 and TRBJ1-2, is KAGVTQTPRYLIKTRGQQVTLSCSPISGHRSVSWYQQTPGQGLQFLFEYFSETQRNKGNFPGRFSGRQFSNSRSEMNVSTLELGDSALYLCASSPGQGYDGYTFGSGTRLTVV.

Details on this clone: The junction shows a germline mismatch at one end, possibly a read error. The chain is built from TRBV6-5 and TRBJ2-6; D possibly corresponds to TRBD1 (5 bases). The CDR3 loop spans 15 amino acids. Germline assignment: CDR1 MNHEY and CDR2 SVGAGI. The DNA for the CDR3 is TGTGCCAGCAGTTACGCGCACGCTGGGGCCAACGGCCTGACTTTC. Translating it yields CASSYAHAGANGLTF.

V and J are TRBV7-2 and TRBJ2-7; weak D call: TRBD2 (6 bases). Germline V gene sequence: CDR1 SGHTA, CDR2 FQGNSA. The V end was cut by 0 bases, the J end by 3 bases, with 9 bases between. This CDR3 is 14 amino acids long. CDR3 nucleotide sequence: TGTGCCAGCAGCTTAGCGGGACTCAACTACGAGCAGTACTTC. Translating it yields CASSLAGLNYEQYF.

The chain uses TRBV19 and TRBJ2-5, with D unclear. With the DNA end fitting TRBJ2-7 better, the J assignment may be wrong. Germline V CDR1 and CDR2: LNHDA, SQIVND (reference sequence). The CDR3 loop spans 13 amino acids. The CDR3 here is CASRRTVDYEQYF. For the CDR3, the DNA is TGTGCCAGTAGAAGGACGGTGGACTACGAGCAGTACTTC.

Concerning this clone: Other DNA sequences in the sample encode the same CDR3. V usage is TRBV13 and J usage is TRBJ1-2, with TRBD1 matching over 7 bases. Germline V lookup: CDR1 PRHDT, CDR2 FYEKMQ (reference sequence). After removal of 0 bases from V and 8 bases from J, the junction contained 3 bases not matched to a gene. The CDR3 is 13 amino acids. For the CDR3, the DNA is TGTGCCAGCAGCTTAGGCCAGGGGGTAGGCTACACCTTC. Amino acid sequence: CASSLGQGVGYTF.